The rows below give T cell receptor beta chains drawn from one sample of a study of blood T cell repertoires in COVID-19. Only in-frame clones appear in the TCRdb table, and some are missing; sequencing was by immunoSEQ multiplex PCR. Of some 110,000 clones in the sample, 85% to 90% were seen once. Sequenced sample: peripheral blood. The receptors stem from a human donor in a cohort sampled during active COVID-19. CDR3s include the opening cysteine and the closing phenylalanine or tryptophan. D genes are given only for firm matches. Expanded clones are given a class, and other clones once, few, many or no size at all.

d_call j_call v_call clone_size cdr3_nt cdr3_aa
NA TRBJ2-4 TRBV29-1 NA TGCAGCGTTGAAGTGAAGAGCGGAATAGGGCAGTACTTC CSVEVKSGIGQYF
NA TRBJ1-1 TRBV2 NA TGTGCCGGTCAGCGGGGGTCGAACACTGAAGCTTTCTTT CAGQRGSNTEAFF
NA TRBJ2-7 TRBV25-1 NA TGTGCCAGCAGTGCCCGGGTGGACGAGCAGTACTTC CASSARVDEQYF
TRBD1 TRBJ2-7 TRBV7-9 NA TGTGCCAGCAGCCCACAGGGGGCGGTCGAGCAGTACTTC CASSPQGAVEQYF
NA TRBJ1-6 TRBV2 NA TGTGCCAGCAAAGTCCCCCCACGGTCACCCCTCCACTTT CASKVPPRSPLHF
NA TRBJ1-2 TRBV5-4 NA TGTGCCAGCAGCCGCGGACAGCTAGCTAACTATGGCTACACCTTC CASSRGQLANYGYTF
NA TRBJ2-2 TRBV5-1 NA TGCGCCAGCAGCTTGGTGTTCAGGGGCACCGGGGAGCTGTTTTTT CASSLVFRGTGELFF
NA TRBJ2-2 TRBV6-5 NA TGTGCCAGCAAAACTGTAACAGGGATGGCCGGGGAGCTGTTTTTT CASKTVTGMAGELFF
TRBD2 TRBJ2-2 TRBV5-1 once TGCGCCAGCAGCTTGACTAGCGGGAATTGGGCTGGGGAGCTGTTTTTT CASSLTSGNWAGELFF
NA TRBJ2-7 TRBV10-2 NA TGCGCCAGCAGTGAAATCCAGCGGGGACAAGCGCAGTACTTC CASSEIQRGQAQYF
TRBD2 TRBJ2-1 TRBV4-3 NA TGCGCCAGCAGCCAAGAGGGGGGTGGCGGGAGGGGTGAGCAGTTCTTC CASSQEGGGGRGEQFF
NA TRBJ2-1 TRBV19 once TGTGCCAGTAGTCCCCGCGGGAGGACAGGGGAAGGCTCCTACAATGAGCAGTTCTTC CASSPRGRTGEGSYNEQFF
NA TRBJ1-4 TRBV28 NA TGTGCCAGCAGTTTATCGACTAATGAAAAACTGTTTTTT CASSLSTNEKLFF
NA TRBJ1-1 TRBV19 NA TGTGCCAGTAGCAGACAGACGAATATGAACACTGAAGCTTTCTTT CASSRQTNMNTEAFF
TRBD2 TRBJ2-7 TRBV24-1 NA TGTGCCACCAGTGACCCGACTAGCGGATCCTACGAGCAGTACTTC CATSDPTSGSYEQYF
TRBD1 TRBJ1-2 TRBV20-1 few TGCAGTGCTAGTATCGGACAGGGGGGGACCTATGGCTACACCTTC CSASIGQGGTYGYTF
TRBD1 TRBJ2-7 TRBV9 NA TGTGCCAGCAGCGTCGGACAGGCGGCCTACGAGCAGTACTTC CASSVGQAAYEQYF
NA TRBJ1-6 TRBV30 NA TGTGCCTGGAGTTTTCAGGATTCACCCCTCCACTTT CAWSFQDSPLHF
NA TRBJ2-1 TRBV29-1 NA TGCAGCGTCGCCCGAGGTACCTACAATGAGCAGTTCTTC CSVARGTYNEQFF
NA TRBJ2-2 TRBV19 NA TGTGCCAGTAGTATAGGGCAGGGGAACACCGGGGAGCTGTTTTTT CASSIGQGNTGELFF
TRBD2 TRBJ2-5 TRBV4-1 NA TGCGCCAGCAGCCAAGTGGGGGGGTCCCGTGAGACCCAGTACTTC CASSQVGGSRETQYF
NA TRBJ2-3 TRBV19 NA TGTGCCAGTACCTTCGGGGGGCTTGCAGATACGCAGTATTTT CASTFGGLADTQYF
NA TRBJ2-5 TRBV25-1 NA TGTGCCAGCAGTGAATCTAACAGGGAGATTGAGACCCAGTACTTC CASSESNREIETQYF
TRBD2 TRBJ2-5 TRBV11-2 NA TGTGCCAGCAGCTTAGCCCTGGGAGGGGAGACCCAGTACTTC CASSLALGGETQYF
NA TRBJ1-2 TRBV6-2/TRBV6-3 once TGTGCCAGCAGTTACTCGTGGGAGGCTCCCGGCTACACCTTC CASSYSWEAPGYTF
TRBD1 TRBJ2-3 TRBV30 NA TGTGCCTGGAGGGGGGGACAGGGGGCAACAGATACGCAGTATTTT CAWRGGQGATDTQYF
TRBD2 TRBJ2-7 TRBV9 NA TGTGCCAGCAGCCCGGGACTAGCGGGGGTCCTCTCCTACGAGCAGTACTTC CASSPGLAGVLSYEQYF
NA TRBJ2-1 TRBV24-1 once TGTGCCACCAGCGGGGATTTCGAGCAGTTCTTC CATSGDFEQFF
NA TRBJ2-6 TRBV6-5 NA TGTGCCAGCCTACAGGGCTCTGGGGCCAACGTCCTGACTTTC CASLQGSGANVLTF
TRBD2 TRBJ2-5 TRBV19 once TGTGCCAGTAGTGGCGCACGGCGGGGGGCCCAAGAGACCCAGTACTTC CASSGARRGAQETQYF
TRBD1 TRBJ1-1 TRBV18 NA TGTGCCAGCTCACGAGGGACAGGGTCAGTCACTGAAGCTTTCTTT CASSRGTGSVTEAFF
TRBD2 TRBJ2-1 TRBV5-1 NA TGCGCCAGCAGCCTGAGACTAGCGGGAGGGCACGATGAGCAGTTCTTC CASSLRLAGGHDEQFF
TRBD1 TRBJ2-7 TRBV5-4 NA TGTGCCAGCAGCTTGGGGACAGGGGGCTACGAGCAGTACTTC CASSLGTGGYEQYF
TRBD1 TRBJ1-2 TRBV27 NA TGTGCCAGCAGTTTGAGTTATTTGGACAGGGAAGGGATCTATGGCTACACCTTC CASSLSYLDREGIYGYTF
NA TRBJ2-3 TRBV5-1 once TGCGCCAGCAGCTTGGGACAGGCTTCGACAGATACGCAGTATTTT CASSLGQASTDTQYF
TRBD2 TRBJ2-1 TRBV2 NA TGTGCCAGCGCCCGAGACGGGGGGAGCTCCTACAATGAGCAGTTCTTC CASARDGGSSYNEQFF
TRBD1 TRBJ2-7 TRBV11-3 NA TGTGCCAGCAGCGGAAGGACAGGCGAGCAGTACTTC CASSGRTGEQYF
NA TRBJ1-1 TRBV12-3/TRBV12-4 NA TGTGCCAGCAGTGCAGGGTTTACTGAAGCTTTCTTT CASSAGFTEAFF
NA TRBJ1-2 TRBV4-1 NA TGCGCCAGCAGCCGGGGTTTGGCGGACACAGCACCCTATGGCTACACCTTC CASSRGLADTAPYGYTF
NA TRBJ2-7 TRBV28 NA TGTGCCAGCAGTTTGGGGCACAGGCTGGCCGAGCAGTACTTC CASSLGHRLAEQYF
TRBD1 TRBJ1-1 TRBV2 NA TGTGCCAGCAGTCCGCAGGGGGGAGCTTTCTTT CASSPQGGAFF
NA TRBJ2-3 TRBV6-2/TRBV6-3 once TGTGCCAGCGGTTCGACTGGCACAGATACGCAGTATTTT CASGSTGTDTQYF
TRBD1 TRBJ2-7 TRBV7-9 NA TGTGCCAGCAGCAAGACCGGGACAGAATCCTACGAGCAGTACTTC CASSKTGTESYEQYF
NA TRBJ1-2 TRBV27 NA TGTGCCAGCAGTACAAACCAGGGGAGTCTGCGTGGCTACACCTTC CASSTNQGSLRGYTF
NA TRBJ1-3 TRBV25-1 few TGTGCCAGCAGTTTAGCAGGGGCCGCGACCTCTGGAAACACCATATATTTT CASSLAGAATSGNTIYF
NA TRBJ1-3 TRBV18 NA TGTGCCAGCTCACCACGGCCGGGGGGGGCAGGAGGAAACACCATATATTTT CASSPRPGGAGGNTIYF
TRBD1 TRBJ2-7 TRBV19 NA TGTGCCAGTAGTAGGAGGGGACAGGACTTCTCCTACGAGCAGTACTTC CASSRRGQDFSYEQYF
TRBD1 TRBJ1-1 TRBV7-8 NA TGTGCCAGCAGCCCTTATGGGACAGGGCAATTCTTT CASSPYGTGQFF
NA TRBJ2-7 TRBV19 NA TGTGCCAGTAGTACGGGATTATATTACGAGCAGTACTTC CASSTGLYYEQYF
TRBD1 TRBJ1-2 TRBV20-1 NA TGCAGTGCTAGTGAGGGGACAGGCTATGGCTACACCTTC CSASEGTGYGYTF
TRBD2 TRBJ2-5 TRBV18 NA TGTGCCAGCTCATATCAACGCGGGGGGGCAGCAGAGACCCAGTACTTC CASSYQRGGAAETQYF
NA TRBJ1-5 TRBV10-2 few TGCGCCAGCAGTGAGTCGACGGGGAATCAGCCCCAGCATTTT CASSESTGNQPQHF